What follows describes a single T cell receptor beta chain. Its antigen is as yet unknown. The record originates from a study of cytomegalovirus exposure and HLA in healthy donors. Primers: 60 Vbeta forward and 13 Jbeta reverse. Some clones are missing from TCRdb's copy, which holds only in-frame ones; the method was immunoSEQ multiplex PCR. The repertoire holds 160,000 or so clones, with 80% to 90% as singletons. General study results and limits: Later examination showed HLA-associated TCR beta chains had greater clonal expansion than equally common others.

This sequence was found in a woman in her 30s in good health and CMV-seropositive. Sequencing input: PBMCs.

In nucleotides, the CDR3 is TGTGCCAGCACCGCCGGAGTAGGGGCTAGCTCCTACGAGCAGTACTTC. This translates into CASTAGVGASSYEQYF. V is TRBV6-6 and J is TRBJ2-7; D perhaps matches TRBD1 (5 bases). The CDR3 is 16 amino acids. The germline V gene encodes CDR1 MNHNY and CDR2 SVGAGI (reference sequence). V was trimmed by 7 bases and J by 0 bases, leaving 19 bases between them.